A selection of T cell receptor beta chains follows, all from one sample in a study of Ad26.COV2.S vaccination and SARS-CoV-2 variants. The data were produced by immunoSEQ multiplex PCR, yet TCRdb's version contains in-frame clones alone and is incomplete. Here the sample spans around 400,000 clones, over 75% being singletons. The sequencing used peripheral blood, collected in a trial of Ad26.COV2.S vaccine versus placebo. Source of these receptors: a person between 18 and 60 years old who received the Ad26.COV2.S COVID-19 vaccine or a placebo. Each CDR3 is given with its conserved first and last residue. Some rows mark clone size as missing; the rest say once, few, many or name a class of expanded clone.

V	J	size	CDR3
TRBV5-1	TRBJ2-2	-	CASFHTGELFF
TRBV28	TRBJ1-5	-	CASSLFGTGPNQPQHF
TRBV13	TRBJ2-3	-	CASSSSLGITDTQYF
TRBV5-1	TRBJ1-3	-	CASSWGTRTAGLGGNTIYF
TRBV18	TRBJ1-2	-	CASSPEPINYGYTF
TRBV18	TRBJ1-1	-	CASSPRGRQGDTEAFF
TRBV29-1	TRBJ2-1	-	CSATSGSFYNEQFF
TRBV7-9	TRBJ2-7	once	CASQTGGHYEQYF
TRBV6-5	TRBJ2-7	-	CASSTLAATSYEQYF
TRBV6-5	TRBJ1-1	-	CASSYLLNTEAFF
TRBV11-2	TRBJ2-1	-	CASSPVPSARPEPYNEQFF
TRBV2	TRBJ2-3	-	CASSVRGFTDTQYF
TRBV9	TRBJ2-1	-	CASSVRSGVNNEQFF
TRBV24-1	TRBJ1-5	-	CATSDRDRDGQPQHF
TRBV5-3	TRBJ1-5	-	CARSWVGKTGKVTQPQHF
TRBV5-6	TRBJ2-6	-	CASSLALSGRESGANVLTF
TRBV3-1/TRBV3-2	TRBJ2-7	-	CASSQDTGGEEQYF
TRBV9	TRBJ2-1	once	CASSEDPSSLNEQFF
TRBV24-1	TRBJ2-1	-	CATSAPWGESYNEQFF
TRBV5-5	TRBJ2-5	-	CASRNRQGEETQYF
TRBV2	TRBJ1-2	few	CATTGSLSSGYTF
TRBV20-1	TRBJ2-1	-	CSASTPFVGSGISYNEQFF
TRBV4-3	TRBJ1-1	-	CASSQQGGRNTEAFF
TRBV11-3	TRBJ2-3	-	CASSGTDGSDTQYF
TRBV6-5	TRBJ1-2	once	CASSYGHPGYGYTF
TRBV19	TRBJ1-1	-	CASSITRGSEAFF
TRBV11-2	TRBJ2-1	-	CASSFAGLAGVGAYNEQFF
TRBV30	TRBJ2-4	-	CAWTRGTKNIQYF
TRBV19	TRBJ2-7	once	CRIGSVRGSYEQYF
TRBV7-9	TRBJ2-1	-	CASSFTGGSYNEQFF
TRBV27	TRBJ1-2	-	CASSYRDRGFYGYTF
TRBV27	TRBJ1-2	-	CASSVSGVLHNYGYTF
TRBV30	TRBJ2-3	-	CAWTLAQWGTDTQYF
TRBV11-3	TRBJ2-5	-	CASSLVVAGRAKETQYF
TRBV7-9	TRBJ2-1	-	CAAEASGEPYNEQFF
TRBV6-1	TRBJ1-2	-	CASSEISGNYGYTF
TRBV9	TRBJ1-1	-	CASSFSDNTEAFF
TRBV4-3	TRBJ2-1	-	CASSQESGSSYNEQFF
TRBV7-2	TRBJ1-5	-	CASSRGGEGPQHF
TRBV25-1	TRBJ1-1	once	CASRHWGARNTEAFF
TRBV6-6	TRBJ1-4	-	CASLQGAGEKLFF
TRBV5-6	TRBJ2-5	-	CASCRRLQETQYF
TRBV4-1	TRBJ2-7	-	CASSQSTFGSSYEQYF
TRBV30	TRBJ1-1	-	CAWNIRWDTEAFF
TRBV20-1	TRBJ1-5	-	CSASLGDSSNQPQHF